A single sample gave rise to the 10 T cell receptor beta chains below, sequenced in a study of shared clonotypes between healthy human individuals (dated by TCRdb to the early 2020s). The method behind the library was the immunoSEQ multiplex PCR assay. The immuneACCESS repertoire file appears here via TCRdb, limited to in-frame rearrangements. These files lack a portion of the clones; in checked studies, under half of the deficit traces to unresolved V genes, and the cause of the others is not known. The sample table holds approximately 2.5 million clones, of which 90% to 95% were seen once. The ten largest clones take up roughly 0.14% of the sample. The sample comprised naive CD4+ T cells sorted from blood. Interpreted using the paper, the cell subset or site label stands for: CD45RA+ positively selected. The receptor set was obtained from a man aged 18 to 29 in good health.

This chain connects TRBV4-3 to TRBJ2-1; D is unresolved. This CDR3 is 16 amino acids long. CDR1 is LGHNA, CDR2 YSLEER, per germline. Trimming took off 4 bases at V and 0 bases at J, with 13 bases between the two ends. CDR3 loop: CASSREGANSYNEQFF. The DNA for the CDR3 is TGCGCCAGCAGCCGAGAAGGTGCAAACTCCTACAATGAGCAGTTCTTC.

The V call is TRBV4-3, the J call TRBJ1-2, with D perhaps matching TRBD1 (6 bases). The CDR3 totals 16 residues. Per the germline V gene, CDR1 is LGHNA and CDR2 is YSLEER. Trimming shortened V by 1 base and J by 5 bases, and 17 bases separated the two germline ends. The CDR3 DNA is TGCGCCAGCAGCCAAGGTTTAGAGGACAGCATATATGGCTACACCTTC. Its protein is CASSQGLEDSIYGYTF.

The chain is built from TRBV7-2 and TRBJ1-6, with D uncertain. V lost 3 bases, J lost 11 bases, and 8 bases lay in between. Per the germline V gene, CDR1 is SGHTA and CDR2 is FQGNSA. This CDR3 has 12 amino acids. In nucleotides, the CDR3 is TGTGCCAGCAGCTTGGACGTTGCACCCCTCCACTTT. It specifies CASSLDVAPLHF.

The rearrangement links TRBV2 to TRBJ2-7; possibly TRBD1 for D (6 bases). Looked up from germline, CDR1 is SNHLY and CDR2 is FYNNEI. V shed 6 bases and J shed 0 bases, with 15 bases lying between them. The CDR3 consists of 15 residues. Written as DNA, the CDR3 is TGTGCCAGCAGAGACGACAGGCCGAGCTCCTACGAGCAGTACTTC. Amino acid sequence: CASRDDRPSSYEQYF.

The V and J genes are TRBV7-3 and TRBJ2-4; D is ambiguous. CDR3 size: 13 residues. The V gene's germline CDR1 is SGHTA and CDR2 FQGTGA. V lost 6 bases to trimming and J lost 9 bases, with 15 bases between them. The CDR3 nucleotides are TGTGCCAGCAGGTTGGGCTCGGGCAGCATTCAGTACTTC. Protein: CASRLGSGSIQYF.

CDR3 loop: CASSQAGTNTEAFF. In DNA, the CDR3 is TGCGCCAGCAGCCAAGCCGGGACGAACACTGAAGCTTTCTTT. The chain recombines TRBV4-1 with TRBJ1-1; the D gene is possibly TRBD1 (5 bases). This CDR3 has 14 amino acids. Germline CDR1 reads MGHRA; CDR2 reads YSYEKL. Between the trimmed V and J ends, which lost 1 base and 1 base, there was a span of 7 bases.

The chain is built from TRBV9 and TRBJ1-4; no reliable D call. With 0 bases removed from V and 4 bases from J, the gap between germline ends came to 7 bases. Germline V CDR1 and CDR2: SGDLS, YYNGEE. This CDR3 has 14 amino acids. CDR3 amino acids: CASSVGTYNEKLFF. CDR3 in DNA: TGTGCCAGCAGCGTAGGAACCTATAATGAAAAACTGTTTTTT. Full variable domain (remainder filled in from reference TRBV9 and TRBJ1-4): DSGVTQTPKHLITATGQRVTLRCSPRSGDLSVYWYQQSLDQGLQFLIQYYNGEERAKGNILERFSAQQFPDLHSELNLSSLELGDSALYFCASSVGTYNEKLFFGSGTQLSVL.

This sequence joins TRBV18 and TRBJ1-1; a weak D match, TRBD1 (6 bases). The CDR3 length is 13 residues. Germline V gene sequence: CDR1 KGHSH, CDR2 LQKENI. V lost 2 bases and J lost 7, with 11 bases in between. CDR3 region: CASSPGQGFEAFF. Written as DNA, the CDR3 is TGTGCCAGCTCACCAGGGCAGGGGTTTGAAGCTTTCTTT.

The chain is built from TRBV7-6 and TRBJ2-3, with 16 bases aligning to TRBD2. J gave up 3 bases and V 4 bases, and 16 bases lay outside the gene matches. The CDR3 is 21 amino acids. Germline loops: CDR1 SGHVS, CDR2 FNYEAQ. The CDR3 nucleotides read TGTGCCAGCAGCTCCCCCGACACGGGACTAGCGGGAGGGCCCTCAACAGATACGCAGTATTTT. Translated: CASSSPDTGLAGGPSTDTQYF. The full variable domain, in which reference TRBV7-6 and TRBJ2-3 provide the parts outside the CDR3, is GAGVSQSPRYKVTKRGQDVALRCDPISGHVSLYWYRQALGQGPEFLTYFNYEAQQDKSGLPNDRFSAERPEGSISTLTIQRTEQRDSAMYRCASSSPDTGLAGGPSTDTQYFGPGTRLTVL.

This chain links TRBV23-1 with TRBJ1-5; tentatively, D is TRBD1 (6 bases). TRBV23-1 falls under the ORF class, with uncertain function. Trimming cost V 6 bases and J 0 bases, with 9 bases left between them. The CDR3 is 14 residues long. This chain's CDR3 is CASRQGSSNQPQHF. The CDR3 DNA sequence: TGCGCCAGCAGACAGGGATCTAGCAATCAGCCCCAGCATTTT.